This T cell receptor beta chain was identified during a study of blood T cell repertoires in COVID-19. Study in general: Material from acute and convalescent COVID-19 was sourced from the United States, Italy and Spain. T cells, B-cell-depleted T cells, or PBMCs supplied cDNA or gDNA.

The V gene's germline CDR1 is ENHRY and CDR2 SYGVKD. V lost 2 bases and J 1 base, leaving 5 bases between the germline ends. CDR3 length equals 14 residues. Per the authors' pipeline: Estimates of nucleated cell counts were drawn from the amplification of reference gene primers. The assay was immunoSEQ multiplex PCR, and TCRdb's table has in-frame clones only and misses some. That table gives V, J and clone size, and the DNA gave D and trimming. This sample has about 220,000 clones, with about 88% found just once. The specimen sequenced was peripheral blood. J is TRBJ2-2 and V is TRBV10-3; D uncertain. The receptor comes from a middle-aged man with acute or convalescent COVID-19. The CDR3 sequence: CAISEQQNTGELFF. DNA of the CDR3: TGTGCCATCAGTGAGCAACAGAACACCGGGGAGCTGTTTTTT.